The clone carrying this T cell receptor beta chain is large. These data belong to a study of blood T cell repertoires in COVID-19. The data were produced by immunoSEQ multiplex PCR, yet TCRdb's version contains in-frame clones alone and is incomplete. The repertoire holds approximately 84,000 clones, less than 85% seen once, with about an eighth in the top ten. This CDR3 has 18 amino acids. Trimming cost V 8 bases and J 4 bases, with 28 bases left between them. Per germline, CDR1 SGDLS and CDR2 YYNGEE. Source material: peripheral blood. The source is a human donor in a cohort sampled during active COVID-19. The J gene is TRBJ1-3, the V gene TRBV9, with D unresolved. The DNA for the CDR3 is TGTGCCAGTCGACTTAGGAGGCGCAGGACGCGTCCCGGAAACACCATATATTTT. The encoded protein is CASRLRRRRTRPGNTIYF.